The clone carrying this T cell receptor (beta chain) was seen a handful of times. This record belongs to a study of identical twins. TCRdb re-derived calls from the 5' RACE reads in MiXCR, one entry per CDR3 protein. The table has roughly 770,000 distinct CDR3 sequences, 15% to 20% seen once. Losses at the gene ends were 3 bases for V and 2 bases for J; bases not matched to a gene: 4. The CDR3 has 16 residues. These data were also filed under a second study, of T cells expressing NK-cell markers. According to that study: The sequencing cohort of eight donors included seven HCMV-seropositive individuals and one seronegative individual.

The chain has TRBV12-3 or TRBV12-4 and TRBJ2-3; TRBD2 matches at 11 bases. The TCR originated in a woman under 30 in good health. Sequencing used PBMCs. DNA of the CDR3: TGTGCCAGCAGTTTCCGGACTAGCGGGCCCACAGATACGCAGTATTTT. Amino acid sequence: CASSFRTSGPTDTQYF.